This T cell receptor beta chain appears in the sequencing data of a study of T-cell memory formation after mild COVID-19. Study-wide context: For the most part, TCR clusters were specific to one donor. Study conclusions and caveats: CD4/CD8 balance held among clones contracting day 15 to 85, and later expanders leaned CD4+.

TCRdb independently ran MiXCR on the 5' RACE reads; one entry per CDR3 protein. The sample shows over 350,000 distinct CDR3 sequences, approximately 25% of them seen only once. In regard to this clonotype: Its antigen is not known.

Germline CDR1 is SQVTM and CDR2 is ANQGSEA. The CDR3 has 13 amino acids. The chain combines TRBV29-1 with TRBJ2-3; TRBD2 matches at 8 bases. The material sequenced was PBMCs or a T cell subset sorted from them (not recorded which). The clonotype comes from an adult woman who had mild COVID-19 (a few samples of this study predate the infection). Cell type and time point are not known. The CDR3 DNA reads TGCAGTGGGCGGGGGGCGTTTGCAGATACGCAGTATTTT. Residues: CSGRGAFADTQYF.